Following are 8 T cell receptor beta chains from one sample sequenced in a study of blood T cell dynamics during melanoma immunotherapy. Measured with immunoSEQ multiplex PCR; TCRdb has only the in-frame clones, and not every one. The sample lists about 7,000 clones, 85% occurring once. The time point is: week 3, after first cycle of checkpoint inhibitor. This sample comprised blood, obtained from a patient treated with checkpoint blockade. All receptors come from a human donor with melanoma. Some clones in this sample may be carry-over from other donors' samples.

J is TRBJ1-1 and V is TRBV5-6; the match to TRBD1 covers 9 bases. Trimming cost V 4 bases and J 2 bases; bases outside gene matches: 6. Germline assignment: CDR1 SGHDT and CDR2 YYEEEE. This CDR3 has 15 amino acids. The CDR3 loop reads CASSLPGQGNTEAFF. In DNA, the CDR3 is TGTGCCAGCAGCCTGCCGGGACAGGGTAACACTGAAGCTTTCTTT.

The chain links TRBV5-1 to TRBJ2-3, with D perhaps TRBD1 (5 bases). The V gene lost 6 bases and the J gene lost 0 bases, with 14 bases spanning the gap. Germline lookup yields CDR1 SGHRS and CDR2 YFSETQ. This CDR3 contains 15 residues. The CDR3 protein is CASKQGQTSTDTQYF. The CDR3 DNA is TGCGCCAGCAAGCAGGGCCAGACTAGCACAGATACGCAGTATTTT.

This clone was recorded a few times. CDR3 sequence (DNA): TGTGCCAGCAGCCAAATAGCGGGAGACTCCTACAATGAGCAGTTCTTC. Its translation: CASSQIAGDSYNEQFF. This sequence joins TRBV7-8 and TRBJ2-1, with 9 bases that match TRBD2. Germline V gene sequence: CDR1 SGHVS, CDR2 FQNEAQ. The CDR3 has 16 amino acids. The V and J ends lost 5 bases and 0 bases, in that order; junction bases with no gene match: 5.

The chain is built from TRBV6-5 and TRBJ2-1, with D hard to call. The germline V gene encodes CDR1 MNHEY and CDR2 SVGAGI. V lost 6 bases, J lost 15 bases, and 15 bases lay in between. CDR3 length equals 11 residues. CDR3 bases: TGTGCCAGCAGGGACGCGTCGTTTATGTTCTTC. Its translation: CASRDASFMFF.

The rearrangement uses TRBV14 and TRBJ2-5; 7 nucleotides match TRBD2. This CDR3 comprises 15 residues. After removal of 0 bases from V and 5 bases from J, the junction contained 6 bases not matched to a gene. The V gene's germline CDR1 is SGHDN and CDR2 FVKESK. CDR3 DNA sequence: TGTGCCAGCAGCCAAGATGGGGGGGGGATGGAGACCCAGTACTTC. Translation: CASSQDGGGMETQYF.

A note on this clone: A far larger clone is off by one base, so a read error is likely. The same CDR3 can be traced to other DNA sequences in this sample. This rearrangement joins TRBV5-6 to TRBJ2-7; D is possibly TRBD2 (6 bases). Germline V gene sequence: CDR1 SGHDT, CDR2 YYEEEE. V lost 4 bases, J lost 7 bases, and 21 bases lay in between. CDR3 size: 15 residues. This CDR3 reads CASSQAGQGNEEQYF. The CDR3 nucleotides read TGTGCCAGCAGCCAGGCGGGGCAGGGAAATGAAGAGCAGTACTTC.

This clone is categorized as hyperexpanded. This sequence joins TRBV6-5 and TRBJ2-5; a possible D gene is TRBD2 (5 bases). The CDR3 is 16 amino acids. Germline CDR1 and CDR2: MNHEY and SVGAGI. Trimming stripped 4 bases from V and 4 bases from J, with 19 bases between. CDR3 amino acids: CASSSPLLEGGETQYF. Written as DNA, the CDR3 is TGTGCCAGCAGTTCCCCCCTACTAGAGGGTGGAGAGACCCAGTACTTC.

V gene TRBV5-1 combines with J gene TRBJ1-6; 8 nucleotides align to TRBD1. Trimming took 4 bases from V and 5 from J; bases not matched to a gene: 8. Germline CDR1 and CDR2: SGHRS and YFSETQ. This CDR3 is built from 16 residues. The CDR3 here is CASSRQGQIDNSPLHF. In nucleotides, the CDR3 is TGCGCCAGCAGCCGACAGGGGCAGATAGATAATTCACCCCTCCACTTT.